Shown below are 4 T cell receptor beta chains from a single sample sequenced in a study of blood T cell repertoires in COVID-19. Sequencing used immunoSEQ multiplex PCR; TCRdb keeps in-frame clones, though not all of them. The sample includes some 500,000 clones, 88% seen only once; the top ten take about 1.7%. Source material: PBMCs or T cells enriched from blood (not recorded which). The receptors shown here come from a middle-aged woman who had recovered from COVID-19.

In its sample, this clone was seen once. This chain joins TRBV5-6 and TRBJ1-6; D remains ambiguous. Between the trimmed V and J ends, which lost 0 bases and 7 bases, there was a span of 11 bases. From germline, CDR1 is SGHDT and CDR2 YYEEEE. This CDR3 region has 15 residues. The chain's CDR3 is CASSLETGRNSPLHF. In nucleotides, the CDR3 is TGTGCCAGCAGCTTGGAGACGGGTAGAAATTCACCCCTCCACTTT.

The chain employs TRBV19 and TRBJ1-1; D not resolved. This CDR3 comprises 13 residues. Trimming pared 6 bases from V and 0 bases from J, leaving 8 bases between. Per the germline V gene, CDR1 is LNHDA and CDR2 is SQIVND (reference sequence). The CDR3 here is CASSVSLNTEAFF. The CDR3 coding sequence is TGTGCCAGTAGCGTCTCCCTGAACACTGAAGCTTTCTTT.

The chain employs TRBV10-1 and TRBJ1-2, with TRBD1 matching 7 bases. The V segment lost 6 bases and the J segment 8 bases; nucleotides outside the gene matches: 18. Germline loops: CDR1 WNHNN, CDR2 SYGVQD (reference sequence). The CDR3 totals 16 residues. The CDR3 sequence: CASRAGQNVRVGGYTF. The CDR3 nucleotides read TGCGCCAGCAGGGCGGGACAGAATGTGCGGGTAGGCGGCTACACCTTC.

This clone was seen more than once but under ten times. This chain links TRBV15 with TRBJ2-7; D call uncertain. The V gene lost 0 bases and the J gene lost 3 bases, with 12 bases spanning the gap. There are 15 residues in the CDR3. Germline V gives CDR1 LNHNV, CDR2 YYDKDF (reference sequence). The CDR3 sequence: CATSRDNGRFYEQYF. The DNA for the CDR3 is TGTGCCACCAGCAGAGATAATGGCAGGTTCTACGAGCAGTACTTC.